A single sample is the source of the 19 T cell receptor beta chains below, sequenced in a study of T cell repertoires in cytomegalovirus infection. A single record per CDR3 protein comes from TCRdb applying MiXCR to the reads. The data hold roughly 730,000 distinct CDR3 sequences, with roughly a third observed a single time. These receptors have no known antigen. Here the sequenced sample was cultured PBMCs, taken from culture after CMV antigen stimulation. The source is a human donor in good health (CMV status not recorded). Some clones in this sample may be carry-over from other donors' samples.

The genes are TRBV9 and TRBJ2-7, with 7 bases lining up with TRBD1. The V gene end was trimmed by 4 bases and the J gene end by 6 bases; junction bases not matched to a gene: 7. In germline, CDR1 is SGDLS, CDR2 YYNGEE. The CDR3 runs 13 residues. CDR3 bases: TGTGCCAGCAGCCCCCCGACAGGGAGCGAGCAGTACTTC. This encodes CASSPPTGSEQYF.

This clonotype was recorded a few times. The chain has TRBV12-5 and TRBJ2-1, with D unclear. The CDR3 has 14 amino acids. V lost 2 bases and J lost 3, with 8 bases in between. Germline V gives CDR1 LGHNT, CDR2 FRNRAP. The chain's CDR3 is CASGLNGLYNEQFF. The CDR3 DNA reads TGTGCTAGTGGTTTGAACGGCCTCTACAATGAGCAGTTCTTC.

The rearrangement uses TRBV7-2 and TRBJ2-3; 8 bases align to TRBD2. The CDR3 sequence is 16 residues long. Germline V gene lookup returns CDR1 SGHTA and CDR2 FQGNSA. V trimming: 2 bases; J trimming: 7 bases; junction bases outside the gene matches: 11. The CDR3 protein is CASSLTTSGSVNTQYF. DNA for the CDR3: TGTGCCAGCAGCTTAACAACTAGCGGTTCGGTAAATACGCAGTATTTT. The whole variable domain, filled in from reference TRBV7-2 and TRBJ2-3, reads GAGVSQSPSNKVTEKGKDVELRCDPISGHTALYWYRQSLGQGLEFLIYFQGNSAPDKSGLPSDRFSAERTGGSVSTLTIQRTQQEDSAVYLCASSLTTSGSVNTQYFGPGTRLTVL.

This clonotype was seen many times. V gene TRBV7-2 combines with J gene TRBJ2-5; maybe TRBD2 (7 bases). The V gene lost 2 bases and the J gene lost 1 base, with 11 bases spanning the gap. This CDR3 is 15 amino acids long. The germline V gene has CDR1 SGHTA and CDR2 FQGNSA. In DNA, the CDR3 is TGTGCCAGCAGCTTATTCGCGGGGGCCCAAGAGACCCAGTACTTC. This translates into CASSLFAGAQETQYF. Looking up the rest from reference TRBV7-2 and TRBJ2-5 gives the full variable domain: GAGVSQSPSNKVTEKGKDVELRCDPISGHTALYWYRQSLGQGLEFLIYFQGNSAPDKSGLPSDRFSAERTGGSVSTLTIQRTQQEDSAVYLCASSLFAGAQETQYFGPGTRLLVL.

J is TRBJ2-5 and V is TRBV5-5; weak D call: TRBD2 (6 bases). The CDR3 totals 13 residues. The V gene's germline CDR1 is SGHKS and CDR2 YYEKEE (reference sequence). V dropped 4 bases and J dropped 4 bases, with 11 bases sitting between them. In nucleotides, the CDR3 is TGTGCCAGCAGCATTCTTAGCGGAGAGACCCAGTACTTC. Its protein product is CASSILSGETQYF.

This sequence joins TRBV28 and TRBJ1-4, with a possible D match to TRBD1 (6 bases). Trimming shortened V by 5 bases and J by 10 bases, and 14 bases separated the two germline ends. There are 13 residues in the CDR3. The germline gives CDR1 MDHEN, CDR2 SYDVKM. The DNA for the CDR3 is TGTGCCAGCAGTCCCAGGACAGTACCAAAACTGTTTTTT. Its translation: CASSPRTVPKLFF.

The chain combines TRBV7-2 with TRBJ2-7; no firm D call. The CDR3 is 15 residues long. Germline V lookup: CDR1 SGHTA, CDR2 FQGNSA. V lost 2 bases, J lost 5 bases, and 16 bases lay in between. The CDR3 reads CASSLLSLLVDEQYF. CDR3 DNA sequence: TGTGCCAGCAGCTTACTCTCGCTACTCGTGGACGAGCAGTACTTC.

The gene calls are TRBV12-3 or TRBV12-4 and TRBJ1-2; 11 bases match TRBD1. The V gene end was trimmed by 6 bases and the J gene end by 8 bases; junction bases not matched to a gene: 2. CDR3 length: 12 residues. CDR3 amino acids: CASRGTGGGYTF. CDR3 nucleotide sequence: TGTGCCAGCAGGGGGACAGGGGGAGGCTACACCTTC.

The sample holds many counts of this clonotype. The chain links TRBV5-4 to TRBJ2-3; D remains unclear. The CDR3 is made up of 16 amino acids. Trimming pared 0 bases from V and 0 bases from J, leaving 11 bases between. CDR1 is SGHNT and CDR2 is YYREEE in the germline V gene (reference sequence). CDR3 loop: CASSLGTATSTDTQYF. The CDR3 DNA sequence: TGTGCCAGCAGCTTGGGGACCGCGACGAGCACAGATACGCAGTATTTT.

The chain has TRBV19 and TRBJ1-5; D uncertain. The V gene's germline CDR1 is LNHDA and CDR2 SQIVND (reference sequence). Trimming left V 4 bases short and J 0 bases short, with 7 bases between. This CDR3 is 14 amino acids long. The CDR3 here is CASSTLFSNQPQHF. CDR3 bases: TGTGCCAGTAGTACCTTATTTAGCAATCAGCCCCAGCATTTT.

This clonotype turned up a few times. The chain uses TRBV2 and TRBJ2-1; D remains ambiguous. V shed 6 bases and J shed 4 bases, with 19 bases lying between them. Germline lookup yields CDR1 SNHLY and CDR2 FYNNEI. This CDR3 comprises 16 residues. Written as DNA, the CDR3 is TGTGCCAGCAGAGAACTGCGGTCTGGTACATACAATGAGCAGTTCTTC. Amino acid sequence: CASRELRSGTYNEQFF.

V usage is TRBV10-3 and J usage is TRBJ2-6; D is possibly TRBD1 or TRBD2 (5 bases each). Germline CDR1 is ENHRY and CDR2 is SYGVKD. Trimming cost V 7 bases and J 0 bases, with 19 bases left between them. This CDR3 is built from 18 residues. The CDR3 DNA reads as TGTGCCATCAATGCCGAGGGACGCCGTAGCTCTGGGGCCAACGTCCTGACTTTC. As protein: CAINAEGRRSSGANVLTF.

This clonotype was recorded many times. This chain uses TRBV6-1 with TRBJ2-1, with D hard to call. This CDR3 contains 14 residues. The germline V and J ends were trimmed by 0 bases and 10 bases, with 13 bases remaining between them. The germline V gene encodes CDR1 MNHNS and CDR2 SASEGT. As DNA, the CDR3 is TGTGCCAGCAGTGAAGCGCATCCCACCTCCGAGCAGTTCTTC. It yields the protein CASSEAHPTSEQFF.

In regard to this clonotype: A junction end diverges from the germline sequence, so it may reflect a read error. The V gene is TRBV12-3 or TRBV12-4, the J gene TRBJ1-4, with TRBD1 identical over 9 bases. CDR3 size: 14 residues. CDR3 region: CASSKTGGGEKLLF. In DNA, the CDR3 is TGTGCCAGCAGCAAAACAGGGGGCGGTGAAAAACTGCTTTTT.

The gene calls are TRBV29-1 and TRBJ1-2; 10 bases fit TRBD1. Germline CDR1 and CDR2: SQVTM and ANQGSEA. The CDR3 has 14 residues. The V segment lost 5 bases and the J segment 4 bases; nucleotides outside the gene matches: 7. CDR3 DNA sequence: TGCAGCGTTCAGGGACAGGGGCTCGGCTATGGCTACACCTTC. This gives the protein CSVQGQGLGYGYTF. Full variable domain (missing parts from reference TRBV29-1 and TRBJ1-2): SAVISQKPSRDICQRGTSLTIQCQVDSQVTMMFWYRQQPGQSLTLIATANQGSEATYESGFVIDKFPISRPNLTFSTLTVSNMSPEDSSIYLCSVQGQGLGYGYTFGSGTRLTVV.

This clonotype has only a few counts. The chain carries TRBV27 and TRBJ2-3; D unresolved. Per the germline V gene, CDR1 is MNHEY and CDR2 is SMNVEV (reference sequence). Trimming took off 4 bases at V and 2 bases at J, with 7 bases between the two ends. CDR3 length: 13 residues. The CDR3, as DNA: TGTGCCAGCAGTTACCAGCTCACAGATACGCAGTATTTT. It translates to CASSYQLTDTQYF.

This clonotype was detected many times. The J gene is TRBJ2-3, the V gene TRBV7-2, with D perhaps TRBD1 (6 bases). CDR1 is SGHTA, CDR2 FQGNSA, per germline. This CDR3 has 18 amino acids. The V end lost 2 bases, the J end lost 1 base, and 19 bases lay between the germline ends. This chain's CDR3 is CASSLSSVATGRTDTQYF. CDR3 sequence (DNA): TGTGCCAGCAGCTTATCAAGTGTGGCGACAGGCCGCACAGATACGCAGTATTTT.

The chain joins TRBV7-6 to TRBJ1-1; D is perhaps TRBD1 (6 bases). The CDR3 is 16 amino acids. Germline CDR1 reads SGHVS; CDR2 reads FNYEAQ. Trimming removed 2 bases from V and 1 base from J, with 14 bases in between. The CDR3 bases are TGTGCCAGCAGCTTATTTGCAGGGGCGACGAACACTGAAGCTTTCTTT. Its protein product is CASSLFAGATNTEAFF.

J is TRBJ2-4 and V is TRBV15; possibly TRBD1 or TRBD2 for D (5 bases each). CDR1 and CDR2 (germline): LNHNV, YYDKDF (reference sequence). This CDR3 has 17 amino acids. V lost 6 bases and J 0 bases, leaving 18 bases between the germline ends. The CDR3 coding sequence is TGTGCCACCAGTACCCAGGGCCTAGCTCTAGCCAAAAACATTCAGTACTTC. As protein: CATSTQGLALAKNIQYF.